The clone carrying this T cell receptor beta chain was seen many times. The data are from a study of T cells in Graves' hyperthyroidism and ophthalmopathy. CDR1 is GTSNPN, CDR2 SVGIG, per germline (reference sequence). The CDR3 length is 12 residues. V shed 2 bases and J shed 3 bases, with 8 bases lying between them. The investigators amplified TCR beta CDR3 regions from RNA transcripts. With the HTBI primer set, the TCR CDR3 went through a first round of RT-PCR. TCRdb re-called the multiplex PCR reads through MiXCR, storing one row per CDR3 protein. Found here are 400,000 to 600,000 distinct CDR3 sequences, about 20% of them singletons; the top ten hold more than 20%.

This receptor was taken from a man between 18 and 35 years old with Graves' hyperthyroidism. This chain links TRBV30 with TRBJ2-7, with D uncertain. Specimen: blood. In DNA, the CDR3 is TGTGCCTGGAGTTCCCTACTCTACGAGCAGTACTTC. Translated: CAWSSLLYEQYF.